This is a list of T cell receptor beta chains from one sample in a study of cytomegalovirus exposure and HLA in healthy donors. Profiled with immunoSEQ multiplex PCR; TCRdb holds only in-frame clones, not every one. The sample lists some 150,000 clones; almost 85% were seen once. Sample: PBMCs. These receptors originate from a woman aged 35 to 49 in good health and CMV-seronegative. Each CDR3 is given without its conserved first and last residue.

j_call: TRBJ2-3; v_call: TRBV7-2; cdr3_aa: ASSDLAGPTDTQY
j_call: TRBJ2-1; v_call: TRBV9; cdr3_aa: ASLRTSGGTYNEQF
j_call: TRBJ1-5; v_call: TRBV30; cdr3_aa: AWGQENYSNQPQH
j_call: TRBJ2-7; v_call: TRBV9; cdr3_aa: ASSVSGYSYEQY
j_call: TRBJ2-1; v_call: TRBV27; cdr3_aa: AWEPGLIPTSGIDNEQF
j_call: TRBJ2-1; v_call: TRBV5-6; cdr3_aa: ASSLTPLHNEQF
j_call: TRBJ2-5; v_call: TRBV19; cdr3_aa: ASSTREQGYQETQY
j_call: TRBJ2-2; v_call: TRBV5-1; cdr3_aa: ASSLGQGNTGELF
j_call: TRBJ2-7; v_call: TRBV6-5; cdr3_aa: ASSFSSGRAYEQY
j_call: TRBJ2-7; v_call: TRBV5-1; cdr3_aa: ASSTFRGNYEQY
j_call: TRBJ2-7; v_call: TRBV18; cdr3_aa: ASSPLPTPSGRFHEQY
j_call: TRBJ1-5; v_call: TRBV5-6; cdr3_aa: ASSLGGGAGSNQPQH
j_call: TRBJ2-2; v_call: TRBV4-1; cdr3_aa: ASSLRTGGITGELF
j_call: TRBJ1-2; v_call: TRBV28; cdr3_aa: ASSLWTRTANYGYT
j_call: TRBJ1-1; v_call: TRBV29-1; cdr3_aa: SVGGFVAEAF
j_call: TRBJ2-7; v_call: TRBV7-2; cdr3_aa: ASSLNPGQFAEQY
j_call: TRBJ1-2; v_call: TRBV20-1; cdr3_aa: SAPRGYGYT
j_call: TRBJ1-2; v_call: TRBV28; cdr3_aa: ASSFGQNYGYT
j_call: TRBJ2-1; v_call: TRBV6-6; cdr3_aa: ASSYSGTNNEQF
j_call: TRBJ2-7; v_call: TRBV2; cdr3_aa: ASSESGYEQY
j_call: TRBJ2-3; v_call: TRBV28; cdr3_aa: ASSFAGGGDTQY
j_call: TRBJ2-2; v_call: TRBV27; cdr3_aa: ASSPLRGFWANTGELF
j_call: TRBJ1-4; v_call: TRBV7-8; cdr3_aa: ASGGGATNEKLF
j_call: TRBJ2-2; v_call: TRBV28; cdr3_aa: ASSIDRGRTGELF
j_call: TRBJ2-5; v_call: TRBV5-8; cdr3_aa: ASSLARETQY
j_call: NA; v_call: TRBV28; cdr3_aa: ASKGAGYEQY
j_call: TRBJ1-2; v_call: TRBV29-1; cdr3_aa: SVPSGTGFFYGYT
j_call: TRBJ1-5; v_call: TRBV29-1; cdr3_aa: IPGQGARNQPQH
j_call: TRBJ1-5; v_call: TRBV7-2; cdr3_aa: ASSLAGTGGNQPQH
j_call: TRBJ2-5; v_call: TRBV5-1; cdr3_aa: ASSLTSGQETQY
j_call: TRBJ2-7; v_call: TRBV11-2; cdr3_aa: ASSLVDRGKY
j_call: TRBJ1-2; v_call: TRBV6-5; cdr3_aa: ASRFPGRVGGYT
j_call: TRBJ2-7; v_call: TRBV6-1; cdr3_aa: ASSAIGATPVSEQY
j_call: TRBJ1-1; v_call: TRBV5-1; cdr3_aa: ASRQGGAEGTEAF
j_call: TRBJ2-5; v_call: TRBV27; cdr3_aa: ASSLYRDEQETQY
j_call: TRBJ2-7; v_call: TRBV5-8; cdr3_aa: ASSSTGGSYEQY
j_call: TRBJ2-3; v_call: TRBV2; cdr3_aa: ASSDLQYPGAQY
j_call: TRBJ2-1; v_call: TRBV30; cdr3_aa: AWSVGLAGYNEQF
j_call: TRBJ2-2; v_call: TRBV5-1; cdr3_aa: ASRPSGRDTGELF
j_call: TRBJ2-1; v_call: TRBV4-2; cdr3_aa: ASSQESASGRRNEQF
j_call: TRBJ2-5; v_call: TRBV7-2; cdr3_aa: ASSLGSWGGGETQY
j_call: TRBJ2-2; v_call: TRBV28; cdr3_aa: ASSFLANTGELF
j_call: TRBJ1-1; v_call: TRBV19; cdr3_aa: ASSMGLWKEAF
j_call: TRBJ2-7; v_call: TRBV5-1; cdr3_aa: ASSLGQGYSYEQY
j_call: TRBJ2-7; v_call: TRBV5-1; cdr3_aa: ASSLVAGGNYEQY
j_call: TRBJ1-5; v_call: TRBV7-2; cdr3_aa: ASSRDGNQPQH
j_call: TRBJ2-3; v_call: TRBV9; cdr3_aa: ASSVVVTDTQY
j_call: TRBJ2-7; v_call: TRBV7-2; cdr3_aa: ASSLTPLAGNEQY
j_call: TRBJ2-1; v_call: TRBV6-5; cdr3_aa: ASSYQTRSHEQF